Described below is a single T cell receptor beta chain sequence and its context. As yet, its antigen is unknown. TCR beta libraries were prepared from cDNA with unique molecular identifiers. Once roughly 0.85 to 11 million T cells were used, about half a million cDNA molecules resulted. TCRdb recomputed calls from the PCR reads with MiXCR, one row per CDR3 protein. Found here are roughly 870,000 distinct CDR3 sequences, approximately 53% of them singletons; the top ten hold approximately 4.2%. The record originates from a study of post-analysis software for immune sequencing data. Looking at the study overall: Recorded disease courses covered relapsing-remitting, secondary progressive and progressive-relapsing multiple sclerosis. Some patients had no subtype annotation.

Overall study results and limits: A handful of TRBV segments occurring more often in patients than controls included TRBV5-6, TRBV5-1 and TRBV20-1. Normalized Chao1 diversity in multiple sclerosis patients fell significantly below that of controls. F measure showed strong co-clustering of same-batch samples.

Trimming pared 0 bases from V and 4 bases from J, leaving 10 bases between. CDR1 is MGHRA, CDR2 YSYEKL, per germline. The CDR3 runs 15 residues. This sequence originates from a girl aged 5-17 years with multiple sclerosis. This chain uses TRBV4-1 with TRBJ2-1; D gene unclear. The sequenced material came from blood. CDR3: CASSQDGELYNEQFF. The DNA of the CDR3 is TGCGCCAGCAGCCAAGACGGAGAACTTTACAATGAGCAGTTCTTC.